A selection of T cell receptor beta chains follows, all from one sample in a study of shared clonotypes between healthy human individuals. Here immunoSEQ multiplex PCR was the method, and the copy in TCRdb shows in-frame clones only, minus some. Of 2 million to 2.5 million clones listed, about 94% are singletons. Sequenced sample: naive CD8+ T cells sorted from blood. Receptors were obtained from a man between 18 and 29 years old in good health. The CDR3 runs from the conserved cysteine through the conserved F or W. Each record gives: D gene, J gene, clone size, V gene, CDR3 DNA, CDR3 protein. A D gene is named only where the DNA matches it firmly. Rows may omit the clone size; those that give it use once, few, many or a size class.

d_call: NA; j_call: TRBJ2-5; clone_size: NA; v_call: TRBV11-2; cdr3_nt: TGTGCCAGCAGCTTTTGGGGGCAAGAGACCCAGTACTTC; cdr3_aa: CASSFWGQETQYF
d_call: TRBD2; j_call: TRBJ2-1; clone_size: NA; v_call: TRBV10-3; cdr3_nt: TGTGCCATCAGTGATGGGAGGGAGACCGCCAATGAGCAGTTCTTC; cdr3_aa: CAISDGRETANEQFF
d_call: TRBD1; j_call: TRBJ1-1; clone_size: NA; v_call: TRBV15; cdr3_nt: TGTGCCACCAGCATTTCCGGGACAGGGAACACTGAAGCTTTCTTT; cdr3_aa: CATSISGTGNTEAFF
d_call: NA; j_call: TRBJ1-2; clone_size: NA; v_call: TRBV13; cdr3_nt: TGTGCCAGCAGCCGCGAGGGGGGGATTAACTATGGCTACACCTTC; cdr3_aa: CASSREGGINYGYTF
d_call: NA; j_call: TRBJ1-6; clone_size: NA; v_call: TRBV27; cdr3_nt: TGTGCCAGCAGTTTTACGGGGTCGGATTCACCCCTCCACTTT; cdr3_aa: CASSFTGSDSPLHF
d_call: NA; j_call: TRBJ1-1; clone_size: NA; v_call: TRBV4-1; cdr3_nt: TGCGCCAGCAGCCACGGCGAGGGGACTGAAGCTTTCTTT; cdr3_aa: CASSHGEGTEAFF
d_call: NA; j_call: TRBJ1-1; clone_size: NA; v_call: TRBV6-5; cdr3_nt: TGTGCCAGCAGTCCGCCCGGATACACTGAAGCTTTCTTT; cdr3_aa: CASSPPGYTEAFF
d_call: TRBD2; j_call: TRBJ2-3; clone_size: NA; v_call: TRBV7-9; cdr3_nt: TGTGCCAGCAGCTTAGAAACGGGGGGGACAGATACGCAGTATTTT; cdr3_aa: CASSLETGGTDTQYF
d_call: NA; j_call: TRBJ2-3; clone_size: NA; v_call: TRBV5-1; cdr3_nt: TGCGCCAGCAGCTTGGACAGCTTCACAGATACGCAGTATTTT; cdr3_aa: CASSLDSFTDTQYF
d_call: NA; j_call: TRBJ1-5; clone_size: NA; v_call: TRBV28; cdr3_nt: TGTGCCAGCGGTCTCGGGGGGAGCGGGTCCGCTTGGGCGCCCCAGCATTTT; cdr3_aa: CASGLGGSGSAWAPQHF
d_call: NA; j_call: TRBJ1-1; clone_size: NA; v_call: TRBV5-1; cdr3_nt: TGCGCCAGCAGCTTTGGGGTTTTCGGGCAGGCGAACACTGAAGCTTTCTTT; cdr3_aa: CASSFGVFGQANTEAFF
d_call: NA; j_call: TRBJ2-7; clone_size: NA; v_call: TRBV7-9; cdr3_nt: TGTGCCAGCAGCTTAGCGTGGGGGGTTGGCTACGAGCAGTACTTC; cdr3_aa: CASSLAWGVGYEQYF
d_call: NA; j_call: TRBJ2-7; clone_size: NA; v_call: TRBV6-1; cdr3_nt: TGTGCCAGCGGAGCGTTTAGTTCCTACGAGCAGTACTTC; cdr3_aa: CASGAFSSYEQYF
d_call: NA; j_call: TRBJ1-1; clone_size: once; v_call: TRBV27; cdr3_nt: TGTGCCAGCAGTTTAGTGGGGGCGAGAACTGAAGCTTTCTTT; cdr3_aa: CASSLVGARTEAFF
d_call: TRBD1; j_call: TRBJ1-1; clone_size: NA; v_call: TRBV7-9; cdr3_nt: TGTGCCAGCAGCGAGAGGACAGGGAAGAACACTGAAGCTTTCTTT; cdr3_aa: CASSERTGKNTEAFF
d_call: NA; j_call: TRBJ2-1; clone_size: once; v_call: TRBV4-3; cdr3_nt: TGCGCCAGCAGCCAAGACAGGGGTAACAATGAGCAGTTCTTC; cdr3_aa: CASSQDRGNNEQFF
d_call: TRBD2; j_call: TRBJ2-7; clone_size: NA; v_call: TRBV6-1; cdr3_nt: TGTGCCAGCAGTGAGTGGCGGGGGTCCTACGAGCAGTACTTC; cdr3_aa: CASSEWRGSYEQYF
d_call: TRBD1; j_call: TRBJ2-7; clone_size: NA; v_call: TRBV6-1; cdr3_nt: TGTGCCACCGAGGGGGCAGTTCCCTACGAGCAGTACTTC; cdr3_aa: CATEGAVPYEQYF
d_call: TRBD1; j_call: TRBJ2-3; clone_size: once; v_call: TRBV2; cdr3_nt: TGTGCCAGCAGTGGACAGGGTCGGTGGGATACGCAGTATTTT; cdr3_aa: CASSGQGRWDTQYF
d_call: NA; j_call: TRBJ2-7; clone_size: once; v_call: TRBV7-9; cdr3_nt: TGTGCCAGCAGCCAAAACCCCCCTGGCTACGAGCAGTACTTC; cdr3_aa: CASSQNPPGYEQYF
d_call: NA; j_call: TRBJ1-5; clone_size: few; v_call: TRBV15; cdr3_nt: TGTGCCACCAGCAGAGATCGGCATGAAAGTCAGCCCCAGCATTTT; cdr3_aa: CATSRDRHESQPQHF
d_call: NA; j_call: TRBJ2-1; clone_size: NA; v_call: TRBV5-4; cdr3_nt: TGTGCCAGCAGCCCCGACGGCGGGGATAGGTTCTTC; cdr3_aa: CASSPDGGDRFF
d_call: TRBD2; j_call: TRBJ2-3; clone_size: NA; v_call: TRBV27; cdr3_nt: TGTGCCAGCAGTTTGACCAGCGGGGCGGTAGTGGGCACAGATACGCAGTATTTT; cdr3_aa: CASSLTSGAVVGTDTQYF
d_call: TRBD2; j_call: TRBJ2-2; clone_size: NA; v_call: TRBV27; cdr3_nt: TGTGCCAGCAGCGCCCTAGCGGGAGGGGACACCGGGGAGCTGTTTTTT; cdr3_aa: CASSALAGGDTGELFF
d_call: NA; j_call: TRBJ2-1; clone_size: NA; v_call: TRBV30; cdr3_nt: TGTGCCTGGAGCGAGGGGAGTTGGAATGAGCAGTTCTTC; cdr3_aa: CAWSEGSWNEQFF
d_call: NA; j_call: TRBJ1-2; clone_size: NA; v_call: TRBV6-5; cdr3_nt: TGTGCCAGCAGTCCGCCGGGCGAGGGCTATGGCTACACCTTC; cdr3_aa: CASSPPGEGYGYTF
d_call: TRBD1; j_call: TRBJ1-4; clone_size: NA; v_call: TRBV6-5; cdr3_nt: TGTGCCAGCAGTAAGACGACAGGGCCTAATGAAAAACTGTTTTTT; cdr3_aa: CASSKTTGPNEKLFF
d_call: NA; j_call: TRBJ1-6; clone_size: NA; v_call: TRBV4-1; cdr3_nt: TGCGCCAGCAGCCAAGGATCGGGGGGTGGCGGGAATTCACCCCTCCACTTT; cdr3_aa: CASSQGSGGGGNSPLHF
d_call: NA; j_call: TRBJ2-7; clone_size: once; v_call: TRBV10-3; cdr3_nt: TGTGCCATCAGTGAGTCAGGGGGAGACTCCTACGAGCAGTACTTC; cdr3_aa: CAISESGGDSYEQYF
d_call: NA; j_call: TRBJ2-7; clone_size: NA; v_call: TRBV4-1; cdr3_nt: TGCGCCAGCAGCCCACGGCAGGCGACCTACGAGCAGTACTTC; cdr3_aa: CASSPRQATYEQYF
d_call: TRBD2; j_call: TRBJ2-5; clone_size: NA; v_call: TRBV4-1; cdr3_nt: TGCGCCAGCAGCCATACTAGCGGGGGGGCGTATTGGGAGACCCAGTACTTC; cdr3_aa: CASSHTSGGAYWETQYF
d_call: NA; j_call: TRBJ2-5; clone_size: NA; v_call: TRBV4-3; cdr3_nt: TGCGCCAGCAGCCAAGATAGGTGGGACGAGACCCAGTACTTC; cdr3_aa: CASSQDRWDETQYF
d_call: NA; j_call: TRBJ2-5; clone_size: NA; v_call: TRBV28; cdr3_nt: TGTGCCAGCAGTTTTACCCTGATTTGGGAGACCCAGTACTTC; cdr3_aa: CASSFTLIWETQYF
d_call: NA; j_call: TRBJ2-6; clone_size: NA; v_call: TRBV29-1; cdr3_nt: TGCAGCGCCCGTCACGTTAACTCTGGGGCCAACGTCCTGACTTTC; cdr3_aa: CSARHVNSGANVLTF
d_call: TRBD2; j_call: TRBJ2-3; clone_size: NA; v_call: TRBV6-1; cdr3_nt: TGTGCCAGCAGTGAAGACGTAGGACTAGCGGGAGGAAATCCCACAGATACGCAGTATTTT; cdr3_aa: CASSEDVGLAGGNPTDTQYF
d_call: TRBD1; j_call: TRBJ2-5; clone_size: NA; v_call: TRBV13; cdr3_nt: TGTGCCAGCAGCCCCCGGACAGGGGAAGAGACCCAGTACTTC; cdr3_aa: CASSPRTGEETQYF
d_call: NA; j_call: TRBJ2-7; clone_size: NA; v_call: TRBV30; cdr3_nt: TGTGCGGCGGGGACCGCCTACGAGCAGTACTTC; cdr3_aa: CAAGTAYEQYF
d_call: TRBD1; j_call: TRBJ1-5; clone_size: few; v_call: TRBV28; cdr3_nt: TGTGCCAGCAGCCCCTACAGGGGAAGCAATCAGCCCCAGCATTTT; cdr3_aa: CASSPYRGSNQPQHF
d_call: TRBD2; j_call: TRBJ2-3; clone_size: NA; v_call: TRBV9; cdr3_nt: TGTGCCAGCAGCGTGGGAGGTAGCGGGAGTGATACGCAGTATTTT; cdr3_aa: CASSVGGSGSDTQYF
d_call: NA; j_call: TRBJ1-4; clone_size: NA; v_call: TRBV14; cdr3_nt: TGTGCCAGCAGCCAAGATCTGGGGACACCGGAGGGAAAACTGTTTTTT; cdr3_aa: CASSQDLGTPEGKLFF
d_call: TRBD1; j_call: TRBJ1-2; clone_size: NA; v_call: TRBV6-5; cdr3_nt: TGTGCCAGCAGTTACGGGGGACAGGCCTATGGCTACACCTTC; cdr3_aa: CASSYGGQAYGYTF
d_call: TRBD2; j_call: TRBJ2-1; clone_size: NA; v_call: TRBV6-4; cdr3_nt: TGTGCCAGCAGTGGAAGGGTAGCGGGGGGGAATGAGCAGTTCTTC; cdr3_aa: CASSGRVAGGNEQFF
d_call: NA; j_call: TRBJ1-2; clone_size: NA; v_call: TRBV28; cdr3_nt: TGTGCCAGCAGTTTGAGACAGGCTAACTATGGCTACACCTTC; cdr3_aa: CASSLRQANYGYTF
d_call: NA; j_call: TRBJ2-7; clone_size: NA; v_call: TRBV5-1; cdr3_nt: TGCGCCAGCAGCCCGGACTACCAATACGAGCAGTACTTC; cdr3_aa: CASSPDYQYEQYF
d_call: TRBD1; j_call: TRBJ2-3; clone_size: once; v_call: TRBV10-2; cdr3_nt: TGCGCCAGCACCTGGGACAGCGACACAGATACGCAGTATTTT; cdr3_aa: CASTWDSDTDTQYF
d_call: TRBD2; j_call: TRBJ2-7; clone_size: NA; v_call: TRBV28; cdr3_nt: TGTGCCAGCGAAATCGGGGGGTCCTACGAGCAGTACTTC; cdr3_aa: CASEIGGSYEQYF
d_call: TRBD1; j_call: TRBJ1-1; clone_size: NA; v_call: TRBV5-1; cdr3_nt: TGCGCCAGCAGCCTATTAACAGGGGGCGCGGTGGACACTGAAGCTTTCTTT; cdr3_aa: CASSLLTGGAVDTEAFF